The 24 T cell receptor beta chains below come from one sample, sequenced in a study of shared T cell receptors in the human thymus. Generated by immunoSEQ multiplex PCR, the TCRdb table keeps only in-frame clones and is missing some. The sample has about 500,000 clones; 75% to 85% are singletons. This same sample was also part of a study on human thymus T cells.

Sequenced input: thymocytes. The receptors originated from a boy under two years old with a congenital heart defect.

The J gene is TRBJ2-7, the V gene TRBV11-3; D may be TRBD1 (6 bases). Trimming cost V 5 bases and J 3 bases, with 11 bases left between them. Germline CDR1 is SGHNT and CDR2 is YENEEA. CDR3 length: 13 residues. DNA for the CDR3: TGTGCCAGCAGCCAGACAGGACTCTACGAGCAGTACTTC. The encoded protein is CASSQTGLYEQYF.

This clone was detected only once. This chain links TRBV14 with TRBJ2-3, with D hard to call. Trimming removed 4 bases at V and 1 base at J, with 9 bases between. CDR3 length: 14 residues. The germline V gene encodes CDR1 SGHDN and CDR2 FVKESK. In DNA form, the CDR3 reads TGTGCCAGCAGCCTCACTATGGGCACAGATACGCAGTATTTT. It encodes CASSLTMGTDTQYF.

V and J are TRBV29-1 and TRBJ2-7, with D possibly being TRBD1 (6 bases). Deletions cut 1 base from V and 4 bases from J, with 14 bases between. There are 14 residues in the CDR3. Germline CDR1 reads SQVTM; CDR2 reads ANQGSEA. The chain's CDR3 is CSVEGGQGEYEQYF. The CDR3 DNA reads as TGCAGCGTTGAAGGGGGGCAGGGAGAGTACGAGCAGTACTTC.

The CDR3 loop reads CASSEEVQASYEQYF. In DNA, the CDR3 is TGTGCCAGCAGTGAAGAGGTACAGGCCTCCTACGAGCAGTACTTC. V usage is TRBV2 and J usage is TRBJ2-7, with D perhaps TRBD1 (5 bases). The V and J ends lost 1 base and 0 bases respectively, with 10 bases between them. Germline CDR1 is SNHLY and CDR2 is FYNNEI. This CDR3 spans 15 amino acids. The full variable domain, completed using reference TRBV2 and TRBJ2-7, is EPEVTQTPSHQVTQMGQEVILRCVPISNHLYFYWYRQILGQKVEFLVSFYNNEISEKSEIFDDQFSVERPDGSNFTLKIRSTKLEDSAMYFCASSEEVQASYEQYFGPGTRLTVT.

The chain joins TRBV27 to TRBJ2-6; TRBD2 is a possible D gene (7 bases). The CDR3 contains 18 residues. Deletions cut 4 bases from V and 2 bases from J, with 18 bases between. The germline CDR1 and CDR2 sequences are MNHEY and SMNVEV (reference sequence). The CDR3 region has the DNA TGTGCCAGCAGTTCTCCGAGAGGAGGGGGGGCTGGGGCCAACGTCCTGACTTTC. This encodes CASSSPRGGGAGANVLTF.

The chain recombines TRBV14 with TRBJ2-7, with 13 bases fitting TRBD2. The CDR3 is 15 residues long. Germline V CDR1 and CDR2: SGHDN, FVKESK. Unmatched junction bases numbered 1, after V lost 4 bases and J lost 1 base. Here the CDR3 reads CASSRGLAGSYEQYF. The CDR3 DNA is TGTGCCAGCAGCCGGGGACTAGCGGGATCCTACGAGCAGTACTTC.

This clone was detected once. The chain links TRBV5-1 to TRBJ1-4, with D maybe TRBD1 (6 bases). The V end lost 4 bases, the J end lost 5 bases, and 15 bases lay between the germline ends. CDR1 and CDR2 from the germline V gene are SGHRS and YFSETQ. The CDR3 extends over 15 amino acids. CDR3 loop: CASSVAADRNEKLFF. The CDR3 DNA reads TGCGCCAGCAGCGTGGCGGCAGACAGGAATGAAAAACTGTTTTTT.

The chain has TRBV4-3 and TRBJ2-2, with 7 nucleotides matching TRBD1. There are 14 residues in the CDR3. Germline V gives CDR1 LGHNA, CDR2 YSLEER. V gave up 4 bases and J gave up 4 bases; unmatched junction bases: 3. CDR3: CASSRRDSTGELFF. CDR3 bases: TGCGCCAGCAGCCGCCGGGACAGCACCGGGGAGCTGTTTTTT.

The V and J genes are TRBV10-3 and TRBJ2-1; 11 bases map to TRBD2. Germline CDR1 ENHRY, CDR2 SYGVKD. The CDR3 is 17 amino acids. The V gene end was trimmed by 0 bases and the J gene end by 3 bases; junction bases not matched to a gene: 4. The CDR3 loop reads CAISESTSGIFYNEQFF. The CDR3 bases are TGTGCCATCAGTGAGTCGACTAGCGGGATATTCTACAATGAGCAGTTCTTC.

The rearrangement joins TRBV30 to TRBJ2-5; D uncertain. The germline gives CDR1 GTSNPN, CDR2 SVGIG (reference sequence). The CDR3 spans 14 residues. With 2 bases removed from V and 1 base from J, the gap between germline ends came to 11 bases. CDR3 DNA: TGTGCCTGGAGTCGAGCGCGGAGCCAAGAGACCCAGTACTTC. Its protein is CAWSRARSQETQYF.

Points on this clone: Distinct nucleotide sequences in the sample also encode this CDR3. The chain joins TRBV2 to TRBJ2-7, with D tentatively TRBD1 (5 bases). Germline values: CDR1 SNHLY, CDR2 FYNNEI. The CDR3 has 13 amino acids. V was shortened by 6 bases and J by 2 bases, with 11 bases between the two germline ends. CDR3 sequence reads: CASSLDRAYEQYF. The CDR3 DNA sequence: TGTGCCAGCAGCCTCGACAGAGCCTACGAGCAGTACTTC.

This clone was detected only once. The chain joins TRBV7-2 to TRBJ2-7; TRBD2 matches 8 bases. The trim removed 3 bases at V and 2 bases at J, leaving 9 bases unmatched. Germline loops: CDR1 SGHTA, CDR2 FQGNSA. This CDR3 has 16 residues. The CDR3, as DNA: TGTGCCAGCAGCTTCTTTCTAGCGGGTGTTCCCTACGAGCAGTACTTC. Amino acid sequence: CASSFFLAGVPYEQYF.

V gene TRBV13 combines with J gene TRBJ2-7; D may be TRBD2 (5 bases). Trimming left V 5 bases short and J 5 bases short, with 16 bases between. CDR3 size: 14 residues. Germline-derived CDR1 and CDR2 are PRHDT and FYEKMQ (reference sequence). CDR3 region: CASSKVGRVNEQYF. CDR3 bases: TGTGCCAGCAGCAAAGTGGGGAGAGTCAACGAGCAGTACTTC.

This clone was seen just once. The J gene is TRBJ2-5, the V gene TRBV11-1, with D possibly being TRBD1 (6 bases). This CDR3 region has 12 residues. Germline lookup yields CDR1 SGHAT and CDR2 FQDESV (reference sequence). V dropped 6 bases and J dropped 9 bases, with 14 bases sitting between them. Here the CDR3 reads CASRNRARAQYF. The DNA for the CDR3 is TGTGCCAGCAGAAACAGGGCTAGGGCCCAGTACTTC.

V usage is TRBV4-3 and J usage is TRBJ2-1; D gene uncertain. CDR3 length: 16 amino acids. Germline loops: CDR1 LGHNA, CDR2 YSLEER. The V end was cut by 0 bases, the J end by 2 bases, with 11 bases between. The CDR3, as DNA: TGCGCCAGCAGCCAAGAGCCCCGGGTTCCCTACAATGAGCAGTTCTTC. This sequence encodes CASSQEPRVPYNEQFF.

This rearrangement joins TRBV29-1 to TRBJ1-2; D call uncertain. The V end lost 3 bases, the J end lost 6 bases, and 20 bases lay between the germline ends. The CDR3 covers 15 residues. Germline-derived CDR1 and CDR2 are SQVTM and ANQGSEA. The CDR3, as DNA: TGCAGCGTTGAGCGAAAGGAAGGCGTCGGGGATGGCTACACCTTC. Protein: CSVERKEGVGDGYTF.

This chain connects TRBV14 to TRBJ2-7; 13 bases align to TRBD2. This CDR3 comprises 15 residues. With 4 bases clipped from V and 7 bases from J, the junction kept 7 bases outside the gene matches. Per germline, CDR1 SGHDN and CDR2 FVKESK. The DNA for the CDR3 is TGTGCCAGCAGCCTTTGGACTAGCGGGAGAAGGGAGCAGTACTTC. Amino acids: CASSLWTSGRREQYF.

The V call is TRBV6-6, the J call TRBJ1-5; D is undetermined. The V and J ends lost 6 bases and 3 bases respectively, with 9 bases between them. This CDR3 spans 13 amino acids. CDR1 is MNHNY, CDR2 SVGAGI, per germline (reference sequence). The CDR3 spells CASSESFNQPQHF. CDR3 in DNA: TGTGCCAGCAGCGAAAGCTTCAATCAGCCCCAGCATTTT.

The chain recombines TRBV15 with TRBJ2-5; D may be TRBD2 (6 bases). Germline CDR1 is LNHNV and CDR2 is YYDKDF (reference sequence). This CDR3 spans 14 amino acids. V gave up 0 bases and J gave up 3 bases, with 8 bases separating them. CDR3 coding DNA: TGTGCCACCAGCAGAGAAGGACTAAAAGAGACCCAGTACTTC. Encoded protein: CATSREGLKETQYF. Using reference TRBV15 and TRBJ2-5 for the parts outside the CDR3, the full variable domain is DAMVIQNPRYQVTQFGKPVTLSCSQTLNHNVMYWYQQKSSQAPKLLFHYYDKDFNNEADTPDNFQSRRPNTSFCFLDIRSPGLGDTAMYLCATSREGLKETQYFGPGTRLLVL.

The chain has TRBV2 and TRBJ2-5, with D possibly TRBD2 on 5 matching bases. This CDR3 is 15 amino acids long. Germline CDR1 and CDR2: SNHLY and FYNNEI. Trimming pared 2 bases from V and 3 bases from J, leaving 13 bases between. The CDR3 DNA reads TGTGCCAGCAGTGAAAGGGCGGGTAAAAAAGAGACCCAGTACTTC. Protein: CASSERAGKKETQYF.

The sample holds a few counts of this clone. The genes are TRBV4-2 and TRBJ1-1; TRBD1 matches 8 bases. The CDR3 consists of 19 residues. V was clipped by 0 bases and J by 5 bases; unmatched bases: 17. Per the germline V gene, CDR1 is LGHNA and CDR2 is YNFKEQ. CDR3 in DNA: TGTGCCAGCAGCCAAGATCAATCAGGAGCCAGGGGGCGAAGAACTGAAGCTTTCTTT. Translation gives CASSQDQSGARGRRTEAFF.

This clone was seen only a few times. The rearrangement joins TRBV11-3 to TRBJ2-3; 14 bases line up with TRBD2. Germline CDR1 and CDR2: SGHNT and YENEEA. The CDR3 loop spans 19 amino acids. V trimming: 5 bases; J trimming: 5 bases; junction bases outside the gene matches: 15. The CDR3 nucleotides are TGTGCCAGCAGCGGTAACTCCTCGACTAGCGGGAGGGTGGGAGATACGCAGTATTTT. Its protein product is CASSGNSSTSGRVGDTQYF. The full variable domain, with the rest looked up from reference TRBV11-3 and TRBJ2-3, is EAGVVQSPRYKIIEKKQPVAFWCNPISGHNTLYWYLQNLGQGPELLIRYENEEAVDDSQLPKDRFSAERLKGVDSTLKIQPAELGDSAVYLCASSGNSSTSGRVGDTQYFGPGTRLTVL.

The rearrangement links TRBV15 to TRBJ2-2; 12 nucleotides align to TRBD2. This CDR3 comprises 20 residues. V lost 0 bases, J lost 2 bases, and 10 bases stayed unmatched. Looked up from germline, CDR1 is LNHNV and CDR2 is YYDKDF (reference sequence). CDR3 loop: CATSRDRLAGGPFNTGELFF. The CDR3 DNA reads TGTGCCACCAGCAGAGATCGCCTAGCGGGAGGGCCTTTTAACACCGGGGAGCTGTTTTTT.

The chain is built from TRBV12-5 and TRBJ1-2, with TRBD1 identical over 9 bases. There are 15 residues in the CDR3. V shed 7 bases, J shed 4 bases, and the junction held 10 bases outside the gene matches. Germline-derived CDR1 and CDR2 are LGHNT and FRNRAP. The CDR3 DNA sequence: TGTGCTAGTGCCATCCTCCGGGACAGGGCCTATGGCTACACCTTC. It specifies CASAILRDRAYGYTF.